This passage covers 6 T cell receptor beta chains from one sample sequenced in a study of blood T cell repertoires in COVID-19. The table came from immunoSEQ multiplex PCR; TCRdb's copy has only in-frame clones and leaves some out. The sample carries approximately 120,000 clones, 90% to 95% recorded once. Sequenced: peripheral blood. These receptors were taken from a man aged 50 or older with COVID-19, enrolled during active disease.

The chain has TRBV30 and TRBJ2-7; D is possibly TRBD2 (5 bases). Trimming left V 6 bases short and J 7 bases short, with 19 bases between. The CDR3 consists of 13 residues. Germline V gives CDR1 GTSNPN, CDR2 SVGIG (reference sequence). Written as DNA, the CDR3 is TGTGCCTGCCAGGCCCGAGGGCCAGGAGAGCAGTACTTC. Protein sequence: CACQARGPGEQYF.

V usage is TRBV11-2 and J usage is TRBJ1-2, with no clear D. The germline gives CDR1 SGHAT, CDR2 FQNNGV. The CDR3 is 14 residues long. V was pared by 3 bases and J by 2 bases, with 10 bases between. In nucleotides, the CDR3 is TGTGCCAGCAGCTTTACAGAAAGGAACTATGGCTACACCTTC. The encoded protein is CASSFTERNYGYTF.

The chain joins TRBV7-9 to TRBJ2-1, with 8 bases matching TRBD2. CDR1 and CDR2 (germline): SEHNR, FQNEAQ (reference sequence). The V gene end was trimmed by 2 bases and the J gene end by 4 bases; junction bases not matched to a gene: 7. The CDR3 has 16 amino acids. The CDR3 DNA is TGTGCCAGCAGCTTACTCGCGGGAGGTGGATACAATGAGCAGTTCTTC. This encodes CASSLLAGGGYNEQFF.

The chain links TRBV7-3 to TRBJ2-2, with 10 bases that match TRBD1. Looked up from germline, CDR1 is SGHTA and CDR2 is FQGTGA. The length of the CDR3 is 18 residues. V lost 0 bases, J lost 3 bases, and 7 bases stayed unmatched. The CDR3 protein is CASSLTDRGREDTGELFF. CDR3 nucleotides: TGTGCCAGCAGCTTAACGGACAGGGGGAGAGAGGACACCGGGGAGCTGTTTTTT.

This chain joins TRBV18 and TRBJ2-2; maybe TRBD1 (5 bases). Trimming left V 5 bases short and J 3 bases short, with 13 bases between. This CDR3 has 15 residues. The germline CDR1 and CDR2 sequences are KGHSH and LQKENI. The chain's CDR3 is CASSTTALYTGELFF. The CDR3 region has the DNA TGTGCCAGCTCAACGACAGCTCTGTACACCGGGGAGCTGTTTTTT.

This clone showed up just a few times. V gene TRBV12-3 or TRBV12-4 combines with J gene TRBJ1-1, with TRBD1 matching over 7 bases. This CDR3 has 13 amino acids. The V gene end was trimmed by 5 bases and the J gene end by 1 base; junction bases not matched to a gene: 1. The CDR3 sequence is CASSRQGNTEAFF. The CDR3 nucleotides read TGTGCCAGCAGTCGACAGGGGAACACTGAAGCTTTCTTT.